This TCR beta chain derives from a study of blood T cells in healthy people across ages. This clonotype was observed many times. Trimming shortened V by 3 bases and J by 0 bases, and 17 bases separated the two germline ends. Per germline, CDR1 SQVTM and CDR2 ANQGSEA. The length of the CDR3 is 16 residues. For the second PCR, which ran for roughly 7 to 11 cycles, a sample-barcoded 5' primer and a J-beta primer mix were used. TCRdb reanalysed the 5' RACE reads using MiXCR and keeps one entry per CDR3 protein. Of some 1 million distinct CDR3 sequences listed, 45% are singletons. This chain links TRBV29-1 with TRBJ2-5; D might be TRBD1 (6 bases). The source of this sequence is a woman aged 55 to 70 in good health. Source material: blood. The DNA for the CDR3 is TGCAGCGTTGAGGGGTCGGCAGGGGAGTACCAAGAGACCCAGTACTTC. It translates to CSVEGSAGEYQETQYF. The full variable domain, with the rest looked up from reference TRBV29-1 and TRBJ2-5, is SAVISQKPSRDICQRGTSLTIQCQVDSQVTMMFWYRQQPGQSLTLIATANQGSEATYESGFVIDKFPISRPNLTFSTLTVSNMSPEDSSIYLCSVEGSAGEYQETQYFGPGTRLLVL.